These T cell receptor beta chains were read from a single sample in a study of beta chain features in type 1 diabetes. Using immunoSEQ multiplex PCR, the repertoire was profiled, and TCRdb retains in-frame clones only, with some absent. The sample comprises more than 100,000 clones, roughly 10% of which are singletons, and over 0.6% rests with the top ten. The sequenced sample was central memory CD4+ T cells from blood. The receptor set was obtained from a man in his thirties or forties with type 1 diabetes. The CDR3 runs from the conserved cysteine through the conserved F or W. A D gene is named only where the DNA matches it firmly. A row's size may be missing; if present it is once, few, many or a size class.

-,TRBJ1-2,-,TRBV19,TGTGCCAGTAGTATATGGGCCCCACGCGGGGCTAACTATGGCTACACCTTC,CASSIWAPRGANYGYTF
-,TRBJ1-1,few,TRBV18,TGTGCCAGCTCACCAATATTGAACACTGAAGCTTTCTTT,CASSPILNTEAFF
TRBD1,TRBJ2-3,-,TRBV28,TGTGCCAGCAGTGTACAGGGGGCGAGAACAGATACGCAGTATTTT,CASSVQGARTDTQYF
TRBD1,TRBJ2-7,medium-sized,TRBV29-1,TGCAGCGTAGCAGGGGACAGGAAAGACGAGCAGTACTTC,CSVAGDRKDEQYF
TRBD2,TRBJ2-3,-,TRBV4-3,TGCGCCAGCAGCCATCCCGTGTTGAGCGGGGGCTCCAGGGTGCAGTATTTT,CASSHPVLSGGSRVQYF
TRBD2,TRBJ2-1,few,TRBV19,TGTGCCAGTAGTATTCGCGGGGGGGCTAAAGGGAATGAGCAGTTCTTC,CASSIRGGAKGNEQFF
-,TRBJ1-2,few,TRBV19,TGTGCCAGTAGTATTTCGGACAGCTACTTCTATGGCTACACCTTC,CASSISDSYFYGYTF
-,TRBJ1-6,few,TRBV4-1,TGCGCCAGCAGCCTAGTTTTAGTTCGGGATTCCTATAATTCACCCCTCCACTTT,CASSLVLVRDSYNSPLHF
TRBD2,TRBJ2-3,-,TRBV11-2,TGTGCCAGCAGTCTAGCGGGGACCACAGATACGCAGTATTTT,CASSLAGTTDTQYF
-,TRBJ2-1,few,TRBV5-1,TGCGCCAGCAGCTTTACACCACTAGGCTCCTACAATGAGCAGTTCTTC,CASSFTPLGSYNEQFF
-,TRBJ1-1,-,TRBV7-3,TGTGCCAGCAGCTTAAACACAGGGCTGTCGGCTGAAGCTTTCTTT,CASSLNTGLSAEAFF
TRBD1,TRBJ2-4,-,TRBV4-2,TGTGCCAGCAGCACCCTGGGACAGGGGGAAAACATTCAGTACTTC,CASSTLGQGENIQYF
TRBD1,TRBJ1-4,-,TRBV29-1,TGCAGCGTTGATGCAGGGGGCGATGAAAAACTGTTTTTT,CSVDAGGDEKLFF
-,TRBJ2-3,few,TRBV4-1,TGCGCCAGCAGCCAAGACTGGGGAGAGGCGTATTTT,CASSQDWGEAYF
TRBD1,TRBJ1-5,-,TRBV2,TGTGCCAGCAGTGATGCGGACAGGGGAAGGCAGCCCCAGCATTTT,CASSDADRGRQPQHF
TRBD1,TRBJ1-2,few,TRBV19,TGTGCCAGTACCTCCGGGACAGGGGGCTATGGCTACACCTTC,CASTSGTGGYGYTF
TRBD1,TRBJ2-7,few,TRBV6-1,TGTGCCAGCAGTGAAGCGGGACAGGGGGCTTCGGAACAGTACTTC,CASSEAGQGASEQYF
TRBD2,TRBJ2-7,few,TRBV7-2,TGTGCCAGCAGCTTAGTTAGCGGGGGCTTTTACGAGCAGTACTTC,CASSLVSGGFYEQYF
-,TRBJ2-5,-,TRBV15,TGTGCCACCAGCGGGACCCTAAATAGCGGAGAGACCCAGTACTTC,CATSGTLNSGETQYF
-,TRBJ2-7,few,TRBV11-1,TGTGCCAGCAGCCCCCCCGGCAGGGCTTACGAGCAGTACTTC,CASSPPGRAYEQYF
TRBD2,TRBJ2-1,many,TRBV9,TGTGCCAGCAGCATCACACTAGCGGGGGGATACAATGAGCAGTTCTTC,CASSITLAGGYNEQFF
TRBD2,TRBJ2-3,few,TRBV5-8,TGTGCCAGCAGCTTTCATATGGGGGACTACACAGATACGCAGTATTTT,CASSFHMGDYTDTQYF
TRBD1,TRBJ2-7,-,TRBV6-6,TGTGCCAGCAGGGCCGGGACAGGGGGCGGCTACGAGCAGTACTTC,CASRAGTGGGYEQYF
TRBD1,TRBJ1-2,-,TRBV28,TGTGCCAGCAGCTCCAGGGGGTCCGGTAACTATGGCTACACCTTC,CASSSRGSGNYGYTF
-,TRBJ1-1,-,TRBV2,TGTGCCAGCAGTGGACATCGGAACACTGAAGCTTTCTTT,CASSGHRNTEAFF